A selection of T cell receptor beta chains follows, all from one sample in a study of T cell repertoires in cytomegalovirus infection. TCRdb redid the calling of the reads with MiXCR, one entry per CDR3 protein. The sample records a few hundred thousand distinct CDR3 sequences, 8% to 10% being singletons. Sequencing used PBMCs. These receptors were collected from a human donor in good health (CMV status not recorded). Some clones in this sample may be carry-over from other donors' samples. The CDR3 runs from the conserved cysteine through the conserved F or W. Each record gives: J gene, clone size, V gene, D gene, CDR3 DNA, CDR3 protein. The D gene is left open where the match is weak. Rows give clone size only sometimes, using once, few, many, or a class for an expanded clone.

>TRBJ1-1|many|TRBV7-9|.
TGTGCCAGCAGCTCGAGGGAGGCCGGTGAAGCTTTCTTT
CASSSREAGEAFF
>TRBJ1-1|many|TRBV7-2|.
TGTGCCAGCAGCTCCACAGGAGGAAACACTGAAGCTTTCTTT
CASSSTGGNTEAFF
>TRBJ2-3|many|TRBV7-2|.
TGTGCCAGCAGCTTAGCGGGGGGGCCGAATACGCAGTATTTT
CASSLAGGPNTQYF
>TRBJ2-2|many|TRBV29-1|TRBD2
TGCAGCGTTGGACTAGCGGGAGGAACGGGAACCGGGGAGCTGTTTTTT
CSVGLAGGTGTGELFF
>TRBJ2-4|few|TRBV3-1|.
TGTGCCAGCAGCCAAATAACGGGACAAACAAACATTCAGTACTTC
CASSQITGQTNIQYF
>TRBJ2-5|many|TRBV7-2|.
TGTGCCAGCAGGGAGGGGGCCCTCCAAGAGACCCAGTACTTC
CASREGALQETQYF
>TRBJ2-2|.|TRBV11-3|TRBD1
TGTGCCAGCAGCTCAGGACAGGGGAAAAACGGGGAGCTGTTTTTT
CASSSGQGKNGELFF
>TRBJ2-5|few|TRBV29-1|.
TGCAGCGTTGGAGGAGAGACCCAGTACTTC
CSVGGETQYF
>TRBJ1-2|.|TRBV20-1|.
TGCAGTGCTAGTGGTCCAGGGCGCCCCCCCTTC
CSASGPGRPPF
>TRBJ1-2|.|TRBV18|TRBD1
TGTGCCAGCTCACCCGGGACAGATATTATGTATGGCTACACCTTC
CASSPGTDIMYGYTF